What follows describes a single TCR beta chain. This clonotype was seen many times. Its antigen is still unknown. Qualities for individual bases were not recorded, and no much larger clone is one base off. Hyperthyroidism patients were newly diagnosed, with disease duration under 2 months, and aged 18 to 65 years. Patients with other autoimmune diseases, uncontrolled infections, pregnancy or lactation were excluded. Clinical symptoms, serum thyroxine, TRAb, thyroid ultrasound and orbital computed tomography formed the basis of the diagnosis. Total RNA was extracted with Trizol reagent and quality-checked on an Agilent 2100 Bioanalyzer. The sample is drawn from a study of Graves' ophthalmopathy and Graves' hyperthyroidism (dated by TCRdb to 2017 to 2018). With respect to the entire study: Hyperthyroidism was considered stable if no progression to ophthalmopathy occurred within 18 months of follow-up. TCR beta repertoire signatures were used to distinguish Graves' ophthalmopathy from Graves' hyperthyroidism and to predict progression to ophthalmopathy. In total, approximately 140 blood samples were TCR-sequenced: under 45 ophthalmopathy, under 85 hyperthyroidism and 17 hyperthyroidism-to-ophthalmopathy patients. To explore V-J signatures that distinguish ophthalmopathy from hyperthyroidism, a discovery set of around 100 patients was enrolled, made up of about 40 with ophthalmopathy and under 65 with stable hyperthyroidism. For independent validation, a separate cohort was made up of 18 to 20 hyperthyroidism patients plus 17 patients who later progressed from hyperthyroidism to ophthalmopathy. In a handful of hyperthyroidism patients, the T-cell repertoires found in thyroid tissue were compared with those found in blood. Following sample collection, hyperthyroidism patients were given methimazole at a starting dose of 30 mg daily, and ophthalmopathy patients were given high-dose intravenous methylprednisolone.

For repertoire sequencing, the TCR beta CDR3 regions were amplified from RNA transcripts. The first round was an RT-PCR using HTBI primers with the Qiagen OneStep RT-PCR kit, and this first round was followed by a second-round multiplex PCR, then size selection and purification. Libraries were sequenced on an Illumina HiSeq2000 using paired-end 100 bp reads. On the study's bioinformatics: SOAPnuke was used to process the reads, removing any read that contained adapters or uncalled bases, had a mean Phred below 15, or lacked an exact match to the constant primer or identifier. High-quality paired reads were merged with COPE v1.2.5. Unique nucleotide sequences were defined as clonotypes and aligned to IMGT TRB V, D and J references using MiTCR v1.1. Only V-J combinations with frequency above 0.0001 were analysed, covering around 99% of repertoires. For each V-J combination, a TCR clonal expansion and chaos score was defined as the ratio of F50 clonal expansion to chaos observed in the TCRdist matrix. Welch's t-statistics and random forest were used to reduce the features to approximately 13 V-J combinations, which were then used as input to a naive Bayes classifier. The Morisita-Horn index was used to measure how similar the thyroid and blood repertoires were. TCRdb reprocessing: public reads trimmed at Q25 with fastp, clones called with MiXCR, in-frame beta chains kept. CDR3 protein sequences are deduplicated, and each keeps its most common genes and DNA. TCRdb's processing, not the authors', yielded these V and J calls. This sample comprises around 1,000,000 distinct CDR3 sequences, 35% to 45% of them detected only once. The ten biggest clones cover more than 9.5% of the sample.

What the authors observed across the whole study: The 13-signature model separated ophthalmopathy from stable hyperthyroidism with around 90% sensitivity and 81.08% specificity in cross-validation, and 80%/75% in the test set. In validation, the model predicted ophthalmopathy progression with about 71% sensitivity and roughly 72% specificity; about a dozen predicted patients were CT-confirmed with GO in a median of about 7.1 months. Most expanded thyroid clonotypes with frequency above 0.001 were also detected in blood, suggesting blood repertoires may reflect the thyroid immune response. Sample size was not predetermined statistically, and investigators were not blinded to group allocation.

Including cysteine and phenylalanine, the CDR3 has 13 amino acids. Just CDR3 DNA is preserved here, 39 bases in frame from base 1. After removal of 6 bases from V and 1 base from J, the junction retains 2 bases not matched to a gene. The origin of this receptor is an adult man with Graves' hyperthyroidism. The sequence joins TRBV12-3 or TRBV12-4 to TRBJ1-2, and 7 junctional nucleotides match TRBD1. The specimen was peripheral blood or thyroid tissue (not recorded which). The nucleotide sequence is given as TGTGCCAGCAGCGGGACAGTTAACTATGGCTACACCTTC. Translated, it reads CASSGTVNYGYTF.